The following is a TCR beta chain sequence with its context. The antigen is not known. The data originate from a study of beta chain features in type 1 diabetes. General study findings and limits: Moderate but significant shortening of TCRB CDR3s was recorded in all four CD4+ subsets from Type 1 diabetes patients.

V lost 0 bases and J 9 bases, leaving 13 bases between the germline ends. From germline, CDR1 is MNHEY and CDR2 SVGAGI. The length of the CDR3 is 14 residues. As every portion of the isolated RNA was reverse transcribed, the sequencing read expressed TCRB transcripts. Produced via immunoSEQ multiplex PCR; TCRdb's table is partial and in-frame only. Among about 650,000 clones listed, under 15% were seen once. The chain couples TRBV6-5 to TRBJ2-3; a possible D gene is TRBD2 (5 bases). The sequencing input was naive CD4+ T cells from blood. This clonotype was sampled from a man in his thirties or forties with type 1 diabetes. CDR3 nucleotide sequence: TGTGCCAGCAGTTACTCGACGAGGGCACAGACGCAGTATTTT. Translation: CASSYSTRAQTQYF.